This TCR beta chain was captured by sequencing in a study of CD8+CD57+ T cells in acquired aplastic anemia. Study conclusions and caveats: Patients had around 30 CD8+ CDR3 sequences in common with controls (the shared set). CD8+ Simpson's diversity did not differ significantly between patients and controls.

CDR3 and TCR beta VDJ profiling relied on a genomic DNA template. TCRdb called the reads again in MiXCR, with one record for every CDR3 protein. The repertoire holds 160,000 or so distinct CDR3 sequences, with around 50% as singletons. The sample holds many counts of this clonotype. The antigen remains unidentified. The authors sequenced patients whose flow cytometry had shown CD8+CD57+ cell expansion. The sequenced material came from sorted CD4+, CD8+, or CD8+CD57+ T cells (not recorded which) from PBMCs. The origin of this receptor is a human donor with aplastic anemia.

The CDR3 bases are TGTGCCAGTAGCCCGGGACAGTACACAGATACGCAGTATTTT. Protein sequence: CASSPGQYTDTQYF. The chain recombines TRBV19 with TRBJ2-3; TRBD1 agrees at 7 bases. This CDR3 region has 14 residues. Germline V gene data show CDR1 as LNHDA and CDR2 as SQIVND (reference sequence). Trimming took 6 bases from V and 2 from J; bases not matched to a gene: 5.